The entry that follows covers one T cell receptor beta chain sequence. Its antigen remains unidentified. The CDR3 is 17 residues long. Trimming removed 3 bases from V and 3 bases from J; junction bases left unmatched: 10. Germline loops: CDR1 SQVTM, CDR2 ANQGSEA. Splitting of each subset's genomic DNA was done evenly across several immunoSEQ plates. Only in-frame clones appear in the TCRdb table, and some are missing; sequencing was by immunoSEQ multiplex PCR. The sample has 2 million to 2.5 million clones; 93% are singletons. These data originate in a study of shared clonotypes between healthy human individuals. General study points: Shared clonotypes: approximately 5.3% naive CD4, under 4% naive CD8, around 2.4% memory CD4, more than 0.3% memory CD8.

The V gene is TRBV29-1, the J gene TRBJ2-3; 12 nucleotides match TRBD2. This clonotype originated in a man younger than 30 in good health. Some clones in this sample may be carry-over from other donors' samples. The material sequenced was naive CD4+ T cells from PBMCs. Subset: CD45RA+ positively selected. The CDR3: CSVDQSSGRGSTDTQYF. The CDR3 DNA follows: TGCAGCGTTGATCAGTCTAGCGGGAGGGGTTCGACAGATACGCAGTATTTT.